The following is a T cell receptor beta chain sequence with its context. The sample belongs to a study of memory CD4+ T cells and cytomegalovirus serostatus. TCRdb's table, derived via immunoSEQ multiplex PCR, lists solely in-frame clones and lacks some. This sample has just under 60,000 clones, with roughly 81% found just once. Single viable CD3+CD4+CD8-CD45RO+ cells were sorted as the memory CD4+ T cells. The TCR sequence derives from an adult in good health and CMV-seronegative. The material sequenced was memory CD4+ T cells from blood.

The CDR3 protein is CASSPMGGPDSNQPQHF. In DNA form, the CDR3 reads TGTGCCAGCAGCCCAATGGGGGGGCCCGATAGCAATCAGCCCCAGCATTTT. V and J are TRBV5-4 and TRBJ1-5; possible D gene TRBD1, 6 bases. Germline assignment: CDR1 SGHNT and CDR2 YYREEE (reference sequence). The CDR3 length is 17 residues. Trimming removed 4 bases from V and 0 bases from J, with 17 bases in between.